Listed here are 28 T cell receptor beta chains from one sample, sequenced in a study of blood T cell repertoires in COVID-19 (dated by TCRdb to about 2020). The method behind the library was the immunoSEQ multiplex PCR assay. As stored in TCRdb, this immuneACCESS dataset retains in-frame rearrangements with V and J assigned. A fraction of the clones does not appear; measured against another copy, unresolved V genes explain less than half of the discrepancy, and the remainder lacks a known reason. This sample lists 100,000 or so clones; around 80% were detected once. The ten largest clonotypes hold 15% to 20% of the sample. The sequenced sample was peripheral blood. Receptors originate from a man at least 80 years old with acute or convalescent COVID-19.

The chain has TRBV18 and TRBJ1-2; possibly TRBD1 for D (6 bases). Germline assignment: CDR1 KGHSH and CDR2 LQKENI. The CDR3 is made up of 15 amino acids. V lost 1 base and J lost 3, with 12 bases in between. Written as DNA, the CDR3 is TGTGCCAGCTCACCACTTCGGGCAGGGGACTATGGCTACACCTTC. Protein: CASSPLRAGDYGYTF.

The J gene is TRBJ2-3, the V gene TRBV5-4; 9 positions match TRBD2. The J segment lost 6 bases and the V segment lost 3 bases, leaving 8 bases of the junction unmatched. The CDR3 loop spans 15 amino acids. CDR1 is SGHNT, CDR2 YYREEE, per germline (reference sequence). The CDR3 sequence is CASSSSGTSLDTQYF. CDR3 in DNA: TGTGCCAGCAGCTCCTCCGGGACTAGCTTGGATACGCAGTATTTT.

J is TRBJ2-7 and V is TRBV10-2; TRBD2 is a possible D gene (6 bases). Trimming took 3 bases from V and 4 from J, leaving 13 bases between them. Germline V gene data show CDR1 as WSHSY and CDR2 as SAAADI. The CDR3 totals 14 residues. CDR3 DNA sequence: TGCGCCAGCAGTGACGGCAGGGAGGTTTACGAGCAGTACTTC. It specifies CASSDGREVYEQYF.

The chain uses TRBV2 and TRBJ2-5, with TRBD2 identical over 10 bases. Germline CDR1 and CDR2: SNHLY and FYNNEI. Germline trimming cut 8 bases from V and 2 bases from J; bases unmatched to any gene: 11. The CDR3 totals 16 residues. The CDR3 region has the DNA TGTGCCAGCTGGCGGCCTAGCGGGAGTGAGCAAGAGACCCAGTACTTC. Amino acid sequence: CASWRPSGSEQETQYF.

The chain uses TRBV30 and TRBJ1-1; D may be TRBD1 (5 bases). With 3 bases removed from V and 7 bases from J, the gap between germline ends came to 18 bases. Germline assignment: CDR1 GTSNPN and CDR2 SVGIG (reference sequence). The CDR3 covers 14 residues. CDR3 DNA sequence: TGTGCCTGGAGCGTCCCCGGGACTCGTGGTGAAGCTTTCTTT. Its translation: CAWSVPGTRGEAFF.

The chain couples TRBV18 to TRBJ2-1; 8 positions agree with TRBD1. Germline V gene lookup returns CDR1 KGHSH and CDR2 LQKENI. CDR3 length: 16 residues. Unmatched junction bases numbered 3, after V lost 0 bases and J lost 2 bases. CDR3 region: CASSPPSGGAYNEQFF. DNA for the CDR3: TGTGCCAGCTCACCACCATCAGGGGGCGCCTACAATGAGCAGTTCTTC.

The chain has TRBV11-3 and TRBJ2-2; 12 bases agree with TRBD2. Looked up from germline, CDR1 is SGHNT and CDR2 is YENEEA. V gave up 7 bases and J gave up 7 bases; unmatched junction bases: 10. The CDR3 has 16 residues. Written as DNA, the CDR3 is TGTGCCAGCAACCTAGGGACTAGCGGGCTTCGCGGGGAGCTGTTTTTT. Translating it yields CASNLGTSGLRGELFF. Full variable domain (remainder filled in from reference TRBV11-3 and TRBJ2-2): EAGVVQSPRYKIIEKKQPVAFWCNPISGHNTLYWYLQNLGQGPELLIRYENEEAVDDSQLPKDRFSAERLKGVDSTLKIQPAELGDSAVYLCASNLGTSGLRGELFFGEGSRLTVL.

The table lists this clone with a few counts. The chain combines TRBV7-2 with TRBJ2-1, with D uncertain. Germline lookup yields CDR1 SGHTA and CDR2 FQGNSA. V was clipped by 4 bases and J by 7 bases, with 11 bases between them. The length of the CDR3 is 13 residues. The CDR3 sequence: CASSSNPGNEQFF. CDR3 nucleotide sequence: TGTGCCAGCAGCTCAAATCCCGGGAATGAGCAGTTCTTC. Drawing the rest from reference TRBV7-2 and TRBJ2-1, the complete variable domain is GAGVSQSPSNKVTEKGKDVELRCDPISGHTALYWYRQSLGQGLEFLIYFQGNSAPDKSGLPSDRFSAERTGGSVSTLTIQRTQQEDSAVYLCASSSNPGNEQFFGPGTRLTVL.

The genes are TRBV7-9 and TRBJ2-5; D might be TRBD1 (6 bases). Trimming took off 5 bases at V and 6 bases at J, with 16 bases between the two ends. The germline gives CDR1 SEHNR, CDR2 FQNEAQ (reference sequence). This CDR3 contains 14 residues. The CDR3 is CASSEGVGSKTQYF. The DNA for the CDR3 is TGTGCCAGCAGCGAGGGGGTAGGGTCGAAGACCCAGTACTTC.

This clone has only one observation. The gene calls are TRBV19 and TRBJ2-5, with D perhaps TRBD2 (6 bases). The CDR3 extends over 17 amino acids. V was clipped by 5 bases and J by 4 bases, with 23 bases between them. The germline V gene encodes CDR1 LNHDA and CDR2 SQIVND (reference sequence). CDR3 loop: CASSAPRGRDFGETQYF. The CDR3 DNA follows: TGTGCCAGTAGTGCCCCTCGGGGCAGGGACTTTGGAGAGACCCAGTACTTC. The complete variable domain, with remaining parts taken from reference TRBV19 and TRBJ2-5, reads DGGITQSPKYLFRKEGQNVTLSCEQNLNHDAMYWYRQDPGQGLRLIYYSQIVNDFQKGDIAEGYSVSREKKESFPLTVTSAQKNPTAFYLCASSAPRGRDFGETQYFGPGTRLLVL.

This clone was observed once. The chain carries TRBV10-3 and TRBJ1-5, with D perhaps matching TRBD1 (6 bases). CDR1 is ENHRY, CDR2 SYGVKD, per germline. This CDR3 comprises 16 residues. V lost 3 bases to trimming and J lost 0 bases, with 12 bases between them. The CDR3 DNA follows: TGTGCCATCAGTGAAGGCGGCAGGGGTAGCAATCAGCCCCAGCATTTT. It encodes CAISEGGRGSNQPQHF.

The chain combines TRBV7-9 with TRBJ1-5; D unclear. The CDR3 totals 14 residues. Deletions cut 6 bases from V and 1 base from J, with 10 bases between. Germline CDR1 and CDR2: SEHNR and FQNEAQ (reference sequence). The CDR3 nucleotides are TGTGCCAGCAGTATCCCGGGGAGCAATCAGCCCCAGCATTTT. This codes for CASSIPGSNQPQHF.

This sequence joins TRBV7-2 and TRBJ2-7; tentatively, D is TRBD1 (6 bases). Germline assignment: CDR1 SGHTA and CDR2 FQGNSA. V lost 4 bases and J lost 2, with 15 bases in between. The CDR3 totals 15 residues. Written as DNA, the CDR3 is TGTGCCAGCAGCTCACCGGGACAACGACCCTACGAGCAGTACTTC. Translation gives CASSSPGQRPYEQYF.

This chain uses TRBV5-1 with TRBJ2-3, with D possibly matching TRBD1 (6 bases). The V and J ends lost 4 bases and 4 bases respectively, with 13 bases between them. This CDR3 is built from 14 residues. Germline V gives CDR1 SGHRS, CDR2 YFSETQ. The CDR3 DNA follows: TGCGCCAGCAGCCTGGGGGCGCCGCCAGATACGCAGTATTTT. This sequence encodes CASSLGAPPDTQYF.

V gene TRBV28 combines with J gene TRBJ2-7, with no clear D. The CDR3 is 15 amino acids. V was cut by 2 bases and J by 5 bases, with 16 bases left in between. CDR1 and CDR2 from the germline V gene are MDHEN and SYDVKM. CDR3: CASSLVTGSPHEQYF. The CDR3 DNA reads as TGTGCCAGCAGTTTAGTAACCGGGTCCCCCCACGAGCAGTACTTC.

The rearrangement links TRBV6-6 to TRBJ1-2, with 9 bases matching TRBD1. The germline V gene encodes CDR1 MNHNY and CDR2 SVGAGI (reference sequence). This CDR3 has 14 residues. V trimming: 7 bases; J trimming: 7 bases; junction bases outside the gene matches: 10. The DNA for the CDR3 is TGTGCCAGCAAAGACCGGGACAGGGTTTTTGGCTACACCTTC. It specifies CASKDRDRVFGYTF.

The gene calls are TRBV9 and TRBJ1-5, with D unclear. Trimming removed 1 base from V and 5 bases from J, with 10 bases in between. Per the germline V gene, CDR1 is SGDLS and CDR2 is YYNGEE. The CDR3 contains 14 residues. The CDR3: CASSVTTTDQPQHF. Written as DNA, the CDR3 is TGTGCCAGCAGCGTAACCACTACGGATCAGCCCCAGCATTTT.

The V and J genes are TRBV27 and TRBJ2-7; D gene unclear. CDR1 and CDR2 from the germline V gene are MNHEY and SMNVEV (reference sequence). The CDR3 extends over 13 amino acids. Trimming cost V 4 bases and J 4 bases, with 11 bases left between them. The CDR3 here is CASSSSVVYEQYF. The CDR3 DNA is TGTGCCAGCAGTTCCAGCGTCGTTTACGAGCAGTACTTC.

The V call is TRBV14, the J call TRBJ2-7; the match to TRBD2 covers 9 bases. The trim removed 2 bases at V and 0 bases at J, leaving 5 bases unmatched. The CDR3 consists of 16 residues. Germline V gene lookup returns CDR1 SGHDN and CDR2 FVKESK. The CDR3 DNA reads TGTGCCAGCAGCCAAAAAACTAGCGGGTTCTCCTACGAGCAGTACTTC. Translated, it gives CASSQKTSGFSYEQYF.

The chain joins TRBV5-4 to TRBJ2-2, with 14 positions matching TRBD2. Trimming removed 4 bases from V and 3 bases from J; junction bases left unmatched: 8. Germline-derived CDR1 and CDR2 are SGHNT and YYREEE (reference sequence). CDR3 length: 18 amino acids. The CDR3 reads CASSLPGLAGADTGELFF. CDR3 coding DNA: TGTGCCAGCAGCCTCCCGGGACTAGCGGGGGCCGACACCGGGGAGCTGTTTTTT.

The chain combines TRBV5-1 with TRBJ2-1, with 13 bases matching TRBD2. The ends lost 3 bases at V and 10 bases at J; junction bases unmatched: 10. Germline V gene data show CDR1 as SGHRS and CDR2 as YFSETQ. The CDR3 is made up of 16 amino acids. The CDR3 nucleotides are TGCGCCAGCAGCTACCCAGGACTAGCGGGGGCGGGAGAGCAGTTCTTC. Amino acids: CASSYPGLAGAGEQFF.

V usage is TRBV6-5 and J usage is TRBJ2-7, with TRBD2 matching over 10 bases. V was pared by 0 bases and J by 2 bases, with 4 bases of the junction left unmatched. Germline lookup yields CDR1 MNHEY and CDR2 SVGAGI. The CDR3 has 16 amino acids. CDR3 residues: CASSYSLAGGPYEQYF. CDR3 in DNA: TGTGCCAGCAGTTACTCGTTAGCGGGGGGTCCCTACGAGCAGTACTTC.

This clone appeared once. The chain recombines TRBV24-1 with TRBJ1-5; TRBD1 is a possible D gene (6 bases). CDR1 and CDR2 (germline): KGHDR, SFDVKD. Deletions cut 4 bases from V and 5 bases from J, with 17 bases between. CDR3 length: 16 residues. The CDR3 coding sequence is TGTGCCACCAGTGACAACCGGGACACCGCGCATCAGCCCCAGCATTTT. Its protein is CATSDNRDTAHQPQHF.

The chain has TRBV6-6 and TRBJ2-7, with 8 bases lining up with TRBD2. Per germline, CDR1 MNHNY and CDR2 SVGAGI (reference sequence). The CDR3 runs to 15 residues. V dropped 6 bases and J dropped 2; count of bases not matched to a gene: 9. This CDR3 reads CASRMSGGQAYEQYF. The CDR3 DNA is TGTGCCAGCAGAATGAGCGGGGGCCAAGCCTACGAGCAGTACTTC.

The rearrangement links TRBV7-2 to TRBJ1-2; 7 bases match TRBD1. The CDR3 totals 14 residues. V was pared by 10 bases and J by 1 base, with 9 bases of the junction left unmatched. In germline, CDR1 is SGHTA, CDR2 FQGNSA. In nucleotides, the CDR3 is TGTGCCACAGATCCTGGGACAGTTAACTATGGCTACACCTTC. Its protein product is CATDPGTVNYGYTF.

The J gene is TRBJ2-5, the V gene TRBV9; possible D gene TRBD2, 5 bases. There are 13 residues in the CDR3. Per the germline V gene, CDR1 is SGDLS and CDR2 is YYNGEE. V was trimmed by 7 bases and J by 7 bases, leaving 17 bases between them. For the CDR3, the DNA is TGTGCCAGCGCCGGGGTCGCCCGGGGGACCCAGTACTTC. The encoded protein is CASAGVARGTQYF.

The CDR3 DNA reads TGTGCCAGCAGTCTTGCGGGTACGTACGGCTACACCTTC. This gives the protein CASSLAGTYGYTF. This chain joins TRBV28 and TRBJ1-2, with unresolved D. The V and J ends lost 5 bases and 8 bases respectively, with 15 bases between them. This CDR3 is 13 amino acids long. CDR1 MDHEN and CDR2 SYDVKM come from the germline V gene.

The chain is built from TRBV29-1 and TRBJ2-1; D ambiguous. Germline V lookup: CDR1 SQVTM, CDR2 ANQGSEA. The CDR3 length is 12 residues. Trimming stripped 3 bases from V and 3 bases from J, with 6 bases between. The CDR3 DNA is TGCAGCGTTGAGTACAGCTACAATGAGCAGTTCTTC. Its translation is CSVEYSYNEQFF.